The T cell receptor beta chain described here comes from a study of blood T cell repertoires in COVID-19. Study-wide context: Samples of COVID-19 (acute and convalescent) were obtained from the United States, Italy and Spain. The cDNA or gDNA used as material had been derived from T cells, B-cell-depleted T cells, or PBMCs.

The CDR3 sequence is 14 residues long. V was cut by 1 base and J by 9 bases, with 13 bases left in between. CDR1 and CDR2 (germline): LNHDA, SQIVND (reference sequence). Measured with immunoSEQ multiplex PCR; TCRdb has only the in-frame clones, and not every one. Here the sample spans about 64,000 clones, approximately 79% being singletons. The receptor was derived from a human donor in a cohort sampled during active COVID-19. Sequenced input: peripheral blood. The genes are TRBV19 and TRBJ1-5; D unresolved. CDR3 coding DNA: TGTGCCAGTAGTATAGTACAGCTAGAGGGGCCCCAGCATTTT. Translating it yields CASSIVQLEGPQHF.